The next 31 T cell receptor beta chains were all read from a single sample in a study of T cell repertoires in cytomegalovirus infection. TCRdb re-derived calls from the reads in MiXCR, one entry per CDR3 protein. The sample shows 170,000 or so distinct CDR3 sequences, over 13% of them seen only once. Sequencing input: PBMCs. The receptor set was obtained from a human donor in good health (CMV status not recorded). Some clones in this sample may be carry-over from other donors' samples.

The table lists this clonotype with many counts. The V call is TRBV7-9, the J call TRBJ1-2, with D maybe TRBD1 (5 bases). CDR3 length: 13 amino acids. V was pared by 5 bases and J by 6 bases, with 13 bases between. CDR1 is SEHNR and CDR2 is FQNEAQ in the germline V gene (reference sequence). CDR3 sequence (DNA): TGTGCCAGCAGCCCTAGGGGACGGCATGGCTACACCTTC. Protein: CASSPRGRHGYTF.

This clonotype was counted many times. The gene calls are TRBV4-1 and TRBJ2-3, with D possibly TRBD2 on 7 matching bases. The CDR3 covers 17 residues. Germline V gene lookup returns CDR1 MGHRA and CDR2 YSYEKL. The germline V and J ends were trimmed by 2 bases and 2 bases, with 17 bases remaining between them. The CDR3, as DNA: TGCGCCAGCAGCCAAACCGCGGTAGGGGGGGTCACAGATACGCAGTATTTT. Protein product: CASSQTAVGGVTDTQYF.

The V call is TRBV18, the J call TRBJ2-3; 8 bases are a match to TRBD1. The CDR3 runs 15 residues. V dropped 8 bases and J dropped 0; count of bases not matched to a gene: 7. CDR1 is KGHSH and CDR2 is LQKENI in the germline V gene. CDR3 bases: TGTGCCAGCGCGGGGACAGGAAGTAGCACAGATACGCAGTATTTT. Its translation is CASAGTGSSTDTQYF.

This chain connects TRBV27 to TRBJ1-2; 7 positions match TRBD1. Germline assignment: CDR1 MNHEY and CDR2 SMNVEV (reference sequence). CDR3 length: 14 amino acids. Trimming took 6 bases from V and 1 from J; bases not matched to a gene: 5. In nucleotides, the CDR3 is TGTGCCAGCAGGCAACAGGGGATTAACTATGGCTACACCTTC. Translated, it gives CASRQQGINYGYTF.

Only a few counts were recorded for this clonotype. The chain joins TRBV29-1 to TRBJ1-2; D might be TRBD1 (5 bases). The CDR3 covers 14 residues. Germline V gene data show CDR1 as SQVTM and CDR2 as ANQGSEA. With 0 bases removed from V and 5 bases from J, the gap between germline ends came to 13 bases. The DNA for the CDR3 is TGCAGCGTTGAAGAGGTGGGGCGACGGTATGGCTACACCTTC. Amino acids: CSVEEVGRRYGYTF.

The chain employs TRBV6-6 and TRBJ2-1, with unresolved D. The CDR3 loop spans 15 amino acids. Trimming left V 9 bases short and J 0 bases short, with 15 bases between. The V gene's germline CDR1 is MNHNY and CDR2 SVGAGI (reference sequence). The CDR3 DNA is TGTGCCAGTTTCCCAACTTGGAACTCCTACAATGAGCAGTTCTTC. Its translation is CASFPTWNSYNEQFF.

This clonotype was detected a few times. The gene calls are TRBV7-8 and TRBJ2-7; TRBD2 agrees at 15 bases. V shed 5 bases and J 2 bases; nucleotides not matched to a gene: 7. The germline V gene has CDR1 SGHVS and CDR2 FQNEAQ. The CDR3 covers 17 residues. The CDR3 DNA sequence: TGTGCCAGCAGCCCCACTGGACTAGCGGGAGGGCCCTACGAGCAGTACTTC. This translates into CASSPTGLAGGPYEQYF.

The CDR3 here is CSATSLTGELFF. The CDR3 DNA reads TGCAGTGCTACAAGTCTTACCGGGGAGCTGTTTTTT. The chain employs TRBV20-1 and TRBJ2-2; D is unresolved. CDR3 length equals 12 residues. Germline V gene sequence: CDR1 DFQATT, CDR2 SNEGSKA (reference sequence). V gave up 4 bases and J gave up 5 bases, with 8 bases separating them.

This clonotype was observed many times. This rearrangement joins TRBV18 to TRBJ1-4; D uncertain. Germline V gives CDR1 KGHSH, CDR2 LQKENI. The CDR3 runs 15 residues. Trimming took 4 bases from V and 5 from J, leaving 14 bases between them. The CDR3 nucleotides are TGTGCCAGCTCACGGGGTCCAAGTGAGAATGAAAAACTGTTTTTT. Translation gives CASSRGPSENEKLFF.

This clonotype was seen a handful of times. J is TRBJ2-6 and V is TRBV10-3; 7 bases map to TRBD1. Per germline, CDR1 ENHRY and CDR2 SYGVKD. After removal of 5 bases from V and 0 bases from J, the junction contained 4 bases not matched to a gene. This CDR3 is 16 amino acids long. This CDR3 is CAISSDRSSGANVLTF. Here the CDR3 DNA reads TGTGCCATCAGTTCGGACAGGAGCTCTGGGGCCAACGTCCTGACTTTC.

There are a few counts of this clonotype. Written as DNA, the CDR3 is TGTGCCAGCAGTGAAATCGGGACACTTAGATACAATGAGCAGTTCTTC. Translation: CASSEIGTLRYNEQFF. This chain links TRBV2 with TRBJ2-1; perhaps TRBD1 as D (6 bases). Germline V gene data show CDR1 as SNHLY and CDR2 as FYNNEI. The V end was cut by 2 bases, the J end by 4 bases, with 15 bases between. This CDR3 has 16 residues.

This clonotype has only a few counts. The chain joins TRBV7-9 to TRBJ1-1, with D unresolved. Trimming took off 5 bases at V and 1 base at J, with 17 bases between the two ends. Germline V gene sequence: CDR1 SEHNR, CDR2 FQNEAQ (reference sequence). The CDR3 totals 16 residues. This CDR3 reads CASSIQRGGQNTEAFF. In DNA form, the CDR3 reads TGTGCCAGCAGCATACAGCGGGGTGGTCAGAACACTGAAGCTTTCTTT.

This clonotype was observed a handful of times. The J gene is TRBJ2-3, the V gene TRBV10-3, with D possibly TRBD1 on 6 matching bases. This CDR3 is 15 amino acids long. CDR1 and CDR2 (germline): ENHRY, SYGVKD. The ends were cut back, 0 bases at V and 5 bases at J, with 12 bases in the middle. The CDR3 nucleotides read TGTGCCATCAGTGAGTCGACAGGAGGCGAAGATACGCAGTATTTT. This sequence encodes CAISESTGGEDTQYF.

This chain links TRBV10-2 with TRBJ2-1; D not certain. The V end lost 5 bases, the J end lost 5 bases, and 16 bases lay between the germline ends. Germline V lookup: CDR1 WSHSY, CDR2 SAAADI. CDR3 length: 15 residues. CDR3 nucleotide sequence: TGCGCCAGCAGTCAGGCGGCTCTCCACGACAATGAGCAGTTCTTC. This codes for CASSQAALHDNEQFF.

The chain couples TRBV7-3 to TRBJ2-5, with TRBD2 as a possible D gene (6 bases). In germline, CDR1 is SGHTA, CDR2 FQGTGA. With 5 bases removed from V and 0 bases from J, the gap between germline ends came to 7 bases. The CDR3 extends over 13 amino acids. The CDR3, as DNA: TGTGCCAGCAGCGCGGGACACCAAGAGACCCAGTACTTC. Translated, it gives CASSAGHQETQYF.

The J gene is TRBJ2-5, the V gene TRBV29-1; 7 nucleotides line up with TRBD1. V was pared by 7 bases and J by 4 bases, with 9 bases of the junction left unmatched. Looked up from germline, CDR1 is SQVTM and CDR2 is ANQGSEA. The CDR3 sequence is 13 residues long. CDR3 sequence reads: CSANRGVGETQYF. The CDR3, as DNA: TGCAGCGCTAACAGGGGAGTAGGAGAGACCCAGTACTTC.

This clonotype was detected many times. The chain combines TRBV7-8 with TRBJ2-7; D gene unclear. Trimming took 1 base from V and 2 from J, leaving 3 bases between them. The CDR3 loop spans 12 amino acids. Germline values: CDR1 SGHVS, CDR2 FQNEAQ. The CDR3 DNA follows: TGTGCCAGCAGCTTAGTTACCTACGAGCAGTACTTC. It translates to CASSLVTYEQYF.

This clonotype was recorded at least ten times. The chain uses TRBV7-2 and TRBJ2-3; TRBD1 matches 7 bases. Per the germline V gene, CDR1 is SGHTA and CDR2 is FQGNSA. J gave up 2 bases and V 5 bases, and 7 bases lay outside the gene matches. The CDR3 covers 15 residues. The CDR3 nucleotides read TGTGCCAGCAGCCAAGACAGGGCGAACACAGATACGCAGTATTTT. Encoded protein: CASSQDRANTDTQYF.

In its sample, this clonotype was seen a few times. The V gene is TRBV27, the J gene TRBJ1-2; D perhaps matches TRBD1 (5 bases). Trimming left V 6 bases short and J 13 bases short, with 24 bases between. This CDR3 comprises 14 residues. The germline CDR1 and CDR2 sequences are MNHEY and SMNVEV (reference sequence). The CDR3 DNA follows: TGTGCCAGCAGCCCGAGTCTGGGACCGTACTCCAGCACCTTC. Protein product: CASSPSLGPYSSTF.

This sequence joins TRBV19 and TRBJ1-5, with a possible D match to TRBD1 (5 bases). V lost 4 bases and J lost 1, with 11 bases in between. Germline CDR1 reads LNHDA; CDR2 reads SQIVND (reference sequence). This CDR3 contains 15 residues. Written as DNA, the CDR3 is TGTGCCAGTAGTAATTCAGGGAGCAGCAATCAGCCCCAGCATTTT. Translation gives CASSNSGSSNQPQHF.

This clonotype was seen a handful of times. The genes are TRBV15 and TRBJ2-1; D might be TRBD2 (6 bases). There are 15 residues in the CDR3. The germline V and J ends were trimmed by 3 bases and 8 bases, with 17 bases remaining between them. The V gene's germline CDR1 is LNHNV and CDR2 YYDKDF (reference sequence). The CDR3 protein is CATSRRDGTDDEQFF. Written as DNA, the CDR3 is TGTGCCACCAGCAGGCGGGACGGGACGGACGATGAGCAGTTCTTC.

This clonotype occurred many times. The CDR3 loop is CASSLVGRWTEAFF. The CDR3, as DNA: TGTGCCAGCAGCCTCGTAGGTAGGTGGACTGAAGCTTTCTTT. V gene TRBV28 combines with J gene TRBJ1-1; D is uncertain. The germline V gene encodes CDR1 MDHEN and CDR2 SYDVKM. V was trimmed by 6 bases and J by 5 bases, leaving 16 bases between them. This CDR3 spans 14 amino acids.

This chain uses TRBV5-1 with TRBJ1-4, with TRBD1 as a possible D gene (5 bases). The CDR3 extends over 14 amino acids. Trimming took 7 bases from V and 5 from J, leaving 15 bases between them. Germline V gene sequence: CDR1 SGHRS, CDR2 YFSETQ. CDR3 in DNA: TGCGCCAGCGGCCGGGACGGGACCAATGAAAAACTGTTTTTT. Protein sequence: CASGRDGTNEKLFF.

This clonotype turned up a few times. The chain employs TRBV7-9 and TRBJ1-1; TRBD1 might be the D (5 bases). V lost 2 bases and J lost 2, with 9 bases in between. The CDR3 extends over 14 amino acids. Germline V gene sequence: CDR1 SEHNR, CDR2 FQNEAQ (reference sequence). CDR3 sequence (DNA): TGTGCCAGCAGCTTAACCGGGGACAACACTGAAGCTTTCTTT. Protein sequence: CASSLTGDNTEAFF.

This clonotype was counted ten times or more. The chain has TRBV7-2 and TRBJ1-6; the match to TRBD1 covers 9 bases. CDR1 is SGHTA and CDR2 is FQGNSA in the germline V gene. CDR3 length: 16 amino acids. V gave up 6 bases and J gave up 5 bases; unmatched junction bases: 8. In DNA, the CDR3 is TGTGCCAGCAGTTACCTACAGGGGGCCAATAATTCACCCCTCCACTTT. This translates into CASSYLQGANNSPLHF.

The chain has TRBV5-5 and TRBJ2-7, with D unclear. The CDR3 extends over 14 amino acids. CDR1 is SGHKS and CDR2 is YYEKEE in the germline V gene (reference sequence). V was shortened by 4 bases and J by 3 bases, with 14 bases between the two germline ends. This chain's CDR3 is CASSRPELYYEQYF. CDR3 DNA: TGTGCCAGCAGCCGCCCGGAACTATACTACGAGCAGTACTTC.

This chain uses TRBV28 with TRBJ2-1; perhaps TRBD1 as D (6 bases). This CDR3 is 16 amino acids long. V lost 8 bases and J 8 bases, leaving 25 bases between the germline ends. Germline V gene lookup returns CDR1 MDHEN and CDR2 SYDVKM. Written as DNA, the CDR3 is TGTGCCAGCGGATTACTAACTGGACAGACAACCGATGAGCAGTTCTTC. Residues: CASGLLTGQTTDEQFF.

This chain links TRBV20-1 with TRBJ2-7; D assignment may be TRBD1 or TRBD2 (5 bases each). This CDR3 comprises 15 residues. V was clipped by 0 bases and J by 3 bases, with 15 bases between them. Looked up from germline, CDR1 is DFQATT and CDR2 is SNEGSKA (reference sequence). CDR3 region: CSARDRDAGYYEQYF. CDR3 DNA sequence: TGCAGTGCTAGAGATAGGGACGCGGGTTACTACGAGCAGTACTTC.

This clonotype was picked up a small number of times. V usage is TRBV19 and J usage is TRBJ2-7; either TRBD1 or TRBD2 may supply D (7 bases each). V lost 5 bases, J lost 5 bases, and 34 bases lay in between. This CDR3 is 20 amino acids long. Per the germline V gene, CDR1 is LNHDA and CDR2 is SQIVND (reference sequence). The CDR3 region is CASSWSVGLQGNAGRNEQYF. The CDR3, as DNA: TGTGCCAGTAGTTGGTCGGTGGGACTACAGGGGAACGCAGGCCGGAACGAGCAGTACTTC.

This chain connects TRBV5-5 to TRBJ2-1; 9 nucleotides align to TRBD1. Per germline, CDR1 SGHKS and CDR2 YYEKEE (reference sequence). Trimming removed 4 bases from V and 0 bases from J; junction bases left unmatched: 5. The CDR3 runs 16 residues. The CDR3 loop reads CASSEQGAASYNEQFF. For the CDR3, the DNA is TGTGCCAGCAGCGAACAGGGGGCGGCCTCCTACAATGAGCAGTTCTTC.

This clonotype has a handful of counts. The chain recombines TRBV30 with TRBJ2-5, with a possible D match to TRBD2 (5 bases). The CDR3 sequence is 14 residues long. The V end was cut by 0 bases, the J end by 9 bases, with 17 bases between. Germline CDR1 and CDR2: GTSNPN and SVGIG (reference sequence). The CDR3 bases are TGTGCCTGGAGTGTACAAGCCCCCGCGGAGGCCCAGTACTTC. This encodes CAWSVQAPAEAQYF.